A single sample gave rise to the 17 T cell receptor beta chains below, sequenced in a study of shared clonotypes between healthy human individuals. The method was immunoSEQ multiplex PCR; TCRdb's version includes in-frame clones alone and lacks a portion of them. The sample has about 2.1 million clones, 85% to 95% seen once; the top ten hold 1.5% to 2%. Naive CD8 cells lacked CD45RO and underwent positive selection for CCR7, leaving out terminally differentiated effector memory CD45RA+ cells. Sequenced sample: naive CD8+ T cells from PBMCs. The receptor source for this set is a man younger than 30 in good health. Some clones in this sample may be carry-over from other donors' samples.

The count of this clone is one. DNA for the CDR3: TGTGCCAGCAGCTCAGGGCAGGGGTCCTCCGACAATCAGCCCCAGCATTTT. Its translation: CASSSGQGSSDNQPQHF. V usage is TRBV9 and J usage is TRBJ1-5, with a weak D call TRBD1 (6 bases). Looked up from germline, CDR1 is SGDLS and CDR2 is YYNGEE. The CDR3 covers 17 residues. Trimming shortened V by 4 bases and J by 3 bases, and 20 bases separated the two germline ends.

Only one count was recorded for this clone. The chain has TRBV10-2 and TRBJ1-5, with 7 bases lining up with TRBD1. The ends lost 10 bases at V and 0 bases at J; junction bases unmatched: 6. CDR1 is WSHSY, CDR2 SAAADI, per germline. The CDR3 consists of 14 residues. The DNA for the CDR3 is TGCGCCACCTTACAGGGGTATAGCAATCAGCCCCAGCATTTT. This translates into CATLQGYSNQPQHF.

The chain links TRBV5-5 to TRBJ2-7, with 13 bases that match TRBD2. Germline values: CDR1 SGHKS, CDR2 YYEKEE (reference sequence). J gave up 2 bases and V 2 bases, and 7 bases lay outside the gene matches. This CDR3 is 17 amino acids long. The CDR3, as DNA: TGTGCCAGCAGCTTTTTTACTAGCGGGAGGGCCCCCTACGAGCAGTACTTC. Amino acids: CASSFFTSGRAPYEQYF.

The chain couples TRBV27 to TRBJ2-7; either TRBD1 or TRBD2 may supply D (5 bases each). Trimming took 2 bases from V and 7 from J, leaving 15 bases between them. Germline lookup yields CDR1 MNHEY and CDR2 SMNVEV (reference sequence). CDR3 length equals 14 residues. The CDR3 region has the DNA TGTGCCAGCAGTTTAATCGCAGGGTCGGGGGAGCAGTACTTC. Its translation is CASSLIAGSGEQYF.

The J gene is TRBJ1-1, the V gene TRBV10-2; possible D gene TRBD1, 5 bases. The V gene's germline CDR1 is WSHSY and CDR2 SAAADI. Trimming stripped 4 bases from V and 4 bases from J, with 7 bases between. The CDR3 covers 12 residues. CDR3 region: CASSGGGTEAFF. The CDR3 DNA sequence: TGCGCCAGCAGTGGGGGGGGCACTGAAGCTTTCTTT.

This clone occurred once. As DNA, the CDR3 is TGTGCCAGCAGCCCCGGACTAGCGGGAGTCCAAGAGACCCAGTACTTC. Its translation is CASSPGLAGVQETQYF. The rearrangement uses TRBV28 and TRBJ2-5; TRBD2 agrees at 13 bases. In germline, CDR1 is MDHEN, CDR2 SYDVKM. The CDR3 has 16 amino acids. V lost 6 bases to trimming and J lost 1 base; unmatched junction nucleotides: 5.

This clone has just one count. In the same sample, other DNA sequences code for this CDR3. This chain joins TRBV27 and TRBJ2-1; 9 bases match TRBD2. CDR1 is MNHEY, CDR2 SMNVEV, per germline (reference sequence). V was pared by 4 bases and J by 3 bases, with 4 bases of the junction left unmatched. CDR3 size: 15 residues. In DNA form, the CDR3 reads TGTGCCAGCAGTTCCCTAGCGGGATTCTACAATGAGCAGTTCTTC. This sequence encodes CASSSLAGFYNEQFF.

The V gene is TRBV2, the J gene TRBJ2-2; D unclear. Per germline, CDR1 SNHLY and CDR2 FYNNEI. There are 18 residues in the CDR3. V lost 1 base and J lost 0, with 15 bases in between. This CDR3 is CASSEVPTDLANTGELFF. The CDR3 DNA reads as TGTGCCAGCAGTGAAGTTCCGACCGACCTAGCGAACACCGGGGAGCTGTTTTTT. Based on the CDR3 plus reference TRBV2 and TRBJ2-2, the full variable domain is EPEVTQTPSHQVTQMGQEVILRCVPISNHLYFYWYRQILGQKVEFLVSFYNNEISEKSEIFDDQFSVERPDGSNFTLKIRSTKLEDSAMYFCASSEVPTDLANTGELFFGEGSRLTVL.

The chain links TRBV29-1 to TRBJ2-7; TRBD1 agrees at 12 bases. CDR1 and CDR2 (germline): SQVTM, ANQGSEA. With 6 bases clipped from V and 6 bases from J, the junction kept 6 bases outside the gene matches. The length of the CDR3 is 13 residues. The CDR3 coding sequence is TGCAGCGTACGGGACAGGGGGCAAGTCGAGCAGTACTTC. Residues: CSVRDRGQVEQYF.

This chain links TRBV7-9 with TRBJ2-1; the D is unclear. The CDR3 runs to 17 residues. Germline V lookup: CDR1 SEHNR, CDR2 FQNEAQ (reference sequence). Trimming left V 3 bases short and J 0 bases short, with 15 bases between. The CDR3 sequence is CASSFEAVGTSYNEQFF. The DNA of the CDR3 is TGTGCCAGCAGCTTTGAGGCGGTAGGAACCTCCTACAATGAGCAGTTCTTC.

The chain links TRBV4-3 to TRBJ2-7; D call uncertain. Germline-derived CDR1 and CDR2 are LGHNA and YSLEER. CDR3 length: 14 amino acids. The V end was cut by 0 bases, the J end by 3 bases, with 9 bases between. The CDR3 protein is CASSQDGAGYEQYF. The CDR3, as DNA: TGCGCCAGCAGCCAAGATGGCGCAGGCTACGAGCAGTACTTC.

The J gene is TRBJ2-1, the V gene TRBV4-1; no firm D call. This CDR3 comprises 15 residues. In germline, CDR1 is MGHRA, CDR2 YSYEKL. V was clipped by 0 bases and J by 3 bases, with 9 bases between them. CDR3 coding DNA: TGCGCCAGCAGCCAAGAGGCTGGGGACTACAATGAGCAGTTCTTC. Residues: CASSQEAGDYNEQFF.

This chain connects TRBV10-3 to TRBJ2-7; 13 nucleotides line up with TRBD2. Losses at the gene ends were 2 bases for V and 0 bases for J; bases not matched to a gene: 7. The CDR3 is 18 amino acids. Germline V CDR1 and CDR2: ENHRY, SYGVKD. CDR3 coding DNA: TGTGCCATCAGTGAGGCACCTAGGACTAGCGGGAGCTCCTACGAGCAGTACTTC. It translates to CAISEAPRTSGSSYEQYF.

This clone was found once. The genes are TRBV4-1 and TRBJ2-1, with D possibly TRBD2 on 5 matching bases. V was pared by 5 bases and J by 7 bases, with 15 bases between. The germline gives CDR1 MGHRA, CDR2 YSYEKL. The CDR3 contains 14 residues. Here the CDR3 DNA reads TGCGCCAGCAGCACCTCTGGTCCGGGGAATGAGCAGTTCTTC. Translated, it gives CASSTSGPGNEQFF.

The chain is built from TRBV11-2 and TRBJ1-2; TRBD1 matches at 10 bases. CDR1 and CDR2 (germline): SGHAT, FQNNGV. V lost 3 bases, J lost 6 bases, and 7 bases stayed unmatched. The length of the CDR3 is 15 residues. In DNA form, the CDR3 reads TGTGCCAGCAGCTTCGGACAGGGGGTTTTGGATGGCTACACCTTC. Protein product: CASSFGQGVLDGYTF. Full variable domain (rest looked up from reference TRBV11-2 and TRBJ1-2): EAGVAQSPRYKIIEKRQSVAFWCNPISGHATLYWYQQILGQGPKLLIQFQNNGVVDDSQLPKDRFSAERLKGVDSTLKIQPAKLEDSAVYLCASSFGQGVLDGYTFGSGTRLTVV.

The V call is TRBV4-3, the J call TRBJ1-2, with 7 bases lining up with TRBD1. With 3 bases clipped from V and 5 bases from J, the junction kept 9 bases outside the gene matches. Germline V gives CDR1 LGHNA, CDR2 YSLEER. The CDR3 loop spans 15 amino acids. The CDR3 sequence: CASSQGRGTVYGYTF. The DNA for the CDR3 is TGCGCCAGCAGCCAGGGGCGGGGGACAGTATATGGCTACACCTTC.

This rearrangement joins TRBV12-5 to TRBJ2-1, with D possibly TRBD1 on 6 matching bases. This CDR3 comprises 17 residues. CDR1 and CDR2 (germline): LGHNT, FRNRAP. V was trimmed by 4 bases and J by 0 bases, leaving 16 bases between them. In nucleotides, the CDR3 is TGTGCTAGTGGTTCCACGGGACATCAGAGCTCCTACAATGAGCAGTTCTTC. Its translation is CASGSTGHQSSYNEQFF. The full variable domain, rest sourced from reference TRBV12-5 and TRBJ2-1, is DARVTQTPRHKVTEMGQEVTMRCQPILGHNTVFWYRQTMMQGLELLAYFRNRAPLDDSGMPKDRFSAEMPDATLATLKIQPSEPRDSAVYFCASGSTGHQSSYNEQFFGPGTRLTVL.